The rows below give T cell receptor beta chains drawn from one sample of a study of T cell responses to AZD1222 COVID-19 vaccine. The repertoire was sequenced with immunoSEQ multiplex PCR; TCRdb's copy has only in-frame clones and lacks some. The sample has about 59,000 clones, roughly nine tenths seen once. This specimen was peripheral blood, taken 28 days after the second AZD1222 dose. Receptors were obtained from an adult who received the AZD1222 COVID-19 vaccine. The CDR3 runs from the conserved cysteine through the conserved F or W. Each record gives: clone size, V gene, D gene, J gene, CDR3 protein. D genes are given only for firm matches. Size tells how often a clone was seen (once, few, many) or the class of an expanded clone, and some rows leave it out.

.	TRBV13	TRBD2	TRBJ2-4	CASSLVTSGSSRLAKNIQYF
.	TRBV10-3	.	TRBJ2-1	CAIKQARSYNEQFF
.	TRBV28	.	TRBJ1-1	CASSLTGQISEAFF
once	TRBV28	.	TRBJ2-7	CASNGGPGLSYEQYF
few	TRBV3-1/TRBV3-2	.	TRBJ2-7	CASSQVSSEEQYF
once	TRBV18	TRBD2	TRBJ2-3	CASSPLQAGGRGTDTQYF
few	TRBV7-2	.	TRBJ2-5	CASSLVLKKGETQYF
.	TRBV6-2/TRBV6-3	.	TRBJ2-3	CASSYLGFDTQYF
.	TRBV9	.	TRBJ2-1	CASSPRDGRYNEQFF
.	TRBV11-2	.	TRBJ2-3	CASSLAGSGGRTDTQYF
.	TRBV6-5	.	TRBJ2-7	CASRLRESYEQYF
.	TRBV29-1	.	TRBJ1-2	CSVEVFNYGYTF
.	TRBV2	.	TRBJ2-7	CASSHGGTHEQYF
.	TRBV6-5	.	TRBJ1-1	CASAAGTEAFF
.	TRBV19	.	TRBJ1-3	CASSRTRSATGNTIYF
.	TRBV5-1	TRBD1	TRBJ1-1	CASSLTGTDNTEAFF
.	TRBV7-9	TRBD2	TRBJ2-3	CASSPPGGDTQYF
.	TRBV11-3	.	TRBJ2-3	CASSFEVGRDTQYF
few	TRBV9	TRBD1	TRBJ1-1	CASSFAGGGDTEAFF
.	TRBV18	.	TRBJ2-7	CASSPLGEEQYF
.	TRBV19	TRBD2	TRBJ2-3	CASSGLAGGPDTQYF
.	TRBV6-2/TRBV6-3	.	TRBJ1-2	CASSYIRGDNYGYTF
.	TRBV30	.	TRBJ1-1	CAWSPVGSEAFF
.	TRBV28	TRBD1	TRBJ1-6	CASRSTGDSPLHF
.	TRBV10-1	.	TRBJ2-7	CASSESIEGPKFYF
.	TRBV6-5	.	TRBJ2-7	CASSYSAGQQYF
.	TRBV9	.	TRBJ2-2	CASSLAHRWTGELFF
few	TRBV2	TRBD2	TRBJ2-1	CAGGRGVSSYNEQFF
.	TRBV7-2	TRBD1	TRBJ2-3	CASSFGIRTGLVGDTQYF
.	TRBV4-1	TRBD2	TRBJ2-2	CASSQGPGLAPNTGELFF
.	TRBV19	.	TRBJ1-2	CASSIDRRGPYGYTF
once	TRBV6-6	.	TRBJ1-1	CASNKRQVTEAFF
.	TRBV5-8	TRBD1	TRBJ1-3	CASSFGTGGNTIYF
few	TRBV5-6	.	TRBJ2-1	CASSSAPEQFF
.	TRBV5-1	.	TRBJ1-1	CASSLVGDLAEAFF
.	TRBV18	TRBD1	TRBJ2-7	CASSERSDRYYEQYF
.	TRBV7-2	.	TRBJ1-5	CASSSGANGNQPQHF
.	TRBV7-2	.	TRBJ2-7	CASSFQPTSYEQYF
.	TRBV27	.	TRBJ2-7	CASSHRGLEQYF
.	TRBV19	TRBD1	TRBJ1-2	CARKMRGQGNYGYTF
.	TRBV20-1	.	TRBJ1-3	CSASHGNTIYF
.	TRBV9	TRBD2	TRBJ2-1	CASSVSGGPAYNEQFF
.	TRBV3-1/TRBV3-2	TRBD2	TRBJ2-1	CASNGTSGRTYNEQFF